Described below is a single T cell receptor beta chain sequence and its context. Enrolled through a virtual design, the participants were between about 18 and 100 years of age and came from around 25 US areas. For recovered donors of Cohort 3, there were two negative PCRs, clearance, or symptom resolution. CDR1 is SGHDN and CDR2 is FVKESK in the germline V gene. The CDR3 contains 12 residues. Trimming shortened V by 4 bases and J by 14 bases, and 12 bases separated the two germline ends. The sample comes from a study of blood T cell repertoires in COVID-19. On the study more broadly: Collection of acute and convalescent COVID-19 samples took place in the United States, Italy and Spain.

Original analysis: Reference gene primer amplification gave estimated nucleated cell counts. The table came from immunoSEQ multiplex PCR; TCRdb's copy has only in-frame clones and leaves some out. The V and J calls and clone size were taken over from that table, and D and trimming were inferred from the DNA. In the table there are some 200,000 clones, approximately 90% of which are singletons. The V call is TRBV14, the J call TRBJ1-6; the D gene is possibly TRBD1 (5 bases). The source is a woman in her twenties or thirties who had recovered from COVID-19. The sequencing sample was made of PBMCs or T cells enriched from blood (not recorded which). CDR3 sequence: CASSPSSGTLHF. The DNA for the CDR3 is TGTGCCAGCAGCCCAAGCTCAGGGACCCTCCACTTT. Combining the CDR3 with reference TRBV14 and TRBJ1-6 gives the whole variable domain EAGVTQFPSHSVIEKGQTVTLRCDPISGHDNLYWYRRVMGKEIKFLLHFVKESKQDESGMPNNRFLAERTGGTYSTLKVQPAELEDSGVYFCASSPSSGTLHFGNGTRLTVT.